The next 22 T cell receptor beta chains were all read from a single sample in a study of T cell responses to AZD1222 COVID-19 vaccine. Clones were sequenced by immunoSEQ multiplex PCR, and TCRdb holds only the in-frame ones, with some missing. The sample lists 150,000 to 200,000 clones; about 92% were seen once. Source: peripheral blood, taken on day 0 of AZD1222 vaccination. The receptors here all came from an adult in good health.

The rearrangement joins TRBV19 to TRBJ1-1; D gene uncertain. Trimming removed 4 bases at V and 1 base at J, with 7 bases between. Looked up from germline, CDR1 is LNHDA and CDR2 is SQIVND (reference sequence). CDR3 length: 13 residues. The CDR3 loop reads CASSTTSNTEAFF. DNA for the CDR3: TGTGCCAGTAGTACTACCTCGAACACTGAAGCTTTCTTT.

The J gene is TRBJ2-3, the V gene TRBV2; D is unresolved. CDR1 is SNHLY and CDR2 is FYNNEI in the germline V gene. This CDR3 region has 12 residues. Trimming left V 7 bases short and J 3 bases short, with 8 bases between. CDR3 in amino acids: CASTLTTDTQYF. The CDR3 bases are TGTGCCAGCACCCTAACAACAGATACGCAGTATTTT. Filled out from reference TRBV2 and TRBJ2-3, the complete variable domain reads EPEVTQTPSHQVTQMGQEVILRCVPISNHLYFYWYRQILGQKVEFLVSFYNNEISEKSEIFDDQFSVERPDGSNFTLKIRSTKLEDSAMYFCASTLTTDTQYFGPGTRLTVL.

The gene calls are TRBV27 and TRBJ2-7; D is ambiguous. V lost 2 bases and J 3 bases, leaving 8 bases between the germline ends. CDR3 length: 13 amino acids. From germline, CDR1 is MNHEY and CDR2 SMNVEV (reference sequence). CDR3 in DNA: TGTGCCAGCAGTTTAACGGCGCTCTACGAGCAGTACTTC. This gives the protein CASSLTALYEQYF.

The gene calls are TRBV10-1 and TRBJ2-3; 12 bases fit TRBD2. Germline V gene sequence: CDR1 WNHNN, CDR2 SYGVQD (reference sequence). The junction had 6 bases not matched to a gene; V was cut back by 4 bases and J by 4 bases. This CDR3 contains 16 residues. CDR3 sequence reads: CASSGLTSGSSDTQYF. The CDR3 coding sequence is TGCGCCAGCAGTGGATTGACTAGCGGGAGTTCAGATACGCAGTATTTT.

This clone has only one observation. The V call is TRBV6-5, the J call TRBJ1-3, with D perhaps TRBD1 (6 bases). The CDR3 contains 14 residues. Trimming removed 8 bases at V and 3 bases at J, with 14 bases between. CDR1 and CDR2 from the germline V gene are MNHEY and SVGAGI. CDR3 protein: CASLMGASGNTIYF. CDR3 nucleotides: TGTGCCAGCCTCATGGGGGCTAGTGGAAACACCATATATTTT.

This clone was recorded only once. The sample carries other DNA sequences with the same CDR3. The chain links TRBV29-1 to TRBJ1-1, with no clear D. Germline V gene sequence: CDR1 SQVTM, CDR2 ANQGSEA. The CDR3 loop spans 11 amino acids. V lost 0 bases to trimming and J lost 1 base, with 0 bases between them. CDR3 nucleotide sequence: TGCAGCGTTGAAGAGAACACTGAAGCTTTCTTT. Its protein is CSVEENTEAFF.

The gene calls are TRBV12-5 and TRBJ2-4; no clear D. The length of the CDR3 is 12 residues. The V end was cut by 6 bases, the J end by 5 bases, with 8 bases between. Germline CDR1 LGHNT, CDR2 FRNRAP. The CDR3 reads CASGDGENIQYF. The CDR3 nucleotides are TGTGCTAGTGGGGATGGGGAAAACATTCAGTACTTC.

The chain recombines TRBV5-6 with TRBJ2-3, with a possible D match to TRBD1 (5 bases). CDR1 and CDR2 (germline): SGHDT, YYEEEE. The CDR3 spans 15 residues. The V and J ends lost 2 bases and 3 bases respectively, with 13 bases between them. The CDR3 reads CASSFSRDRTDTQYF. CDR3 DNA: TGTGCCAGCAGCTTCTCCAGGGATCGTACAGATACGCAGTATTTT.

The rearrangement links TRBV19 to TRBJ2-2; 7 bases are a match to TRBD1. Germline CDR1 and CDR2: LNHDA and SQIVND (reference sequence). The CDR3 extends over 15 amino acids. With 8 bases clipped from V and 0 bases from J, the junction kept 6 bases outside the gene matches. For the CDR3, the DNA is TGTGCCAGTGTCGAGACAGGGTCGAACACCGGGGAGCTGTTTTTT. This gives the protein CASVETGSNTGELFF.

V and J are TRBV7-8 and TRBJ2-1, with D possibly matching TRBD2 (6 bases). This CDR3 region has 13 residues. Between the trimmed V and J ends, which lost 8 bases and 2 bases, there was a span of 10 bases. In germline, CDR1 is SGHVS, CDR2 FQNEAQ. Written as DNA, the CDR3 is TGTGCCAGCCGGCGGGGCGCCTACAATGAGCAGTTCTTC. Amino acid sequence: CASRRGAYNEQFF. The whole variable domain, filled in from reference TRBV7-8 and TRBJ2-1, reads GAGVSQSPRYKVAKRGQDVALRCDPISGHVSLFWYQQALGQGPEFLTYFQNEAQLDKSGLPSDRFFAERPEGSVSTLKIQRTQQEDSAVYLCASRRGAYNEQFFGPGTRLTVL.

The chain uses TRBV6-5 and TRBJ1-1; 8 nucleotides match TRBD1. The CDR3 sequence is 14 residues long. Germline values: CDR1 MNHEY, CDR2 SVGAGI. The J segment lost 5 bases and the V segment lost 6 bases, leaving 8 bases of the junction unmatched. The CDR3 DNA is TGTGCCAGCAGGCGTGACAGGGGTAAAACTGAAGCTTTCTTT. This encodes CASRRDRGKTEAFF.

This clone occurred once. CDR3 DNA: TGTGCCAGCAGCTTAGGTGGAGGACCTTTTTACAATGAGCAGTTCTTC. Translated: CASSLGGGPFYNEQFF. The V call is TRBV11-3, the J call TRBJ2-1, with D possibly matching TRBD2 (5 bases). The CDR3 sequence is 16 residues long. Looked up from germline, CDR1 is SGHNT and CDR2 is YENEEA. V lost 1 base and J lost 4, with 14 bases in between.

The V gene is TRBV6-1, the J gene TRBJ1-5, with D possibly matching TRBD1 (6 bases). CDR3 length: 14 residues. Trimming removed 3 bases from V and 6 bases from J, with 12 bases in between. CDR1 MNHNS and CDR2 SASEGT come from the germline V gene. The CDR3 DNA is TGTGCCAGCAGTGATACGGGAGGGGGTCAGCCCCAGCATTTT. Its protein product is CASSDTGGGQPQHF.

This rearrangement joins TRBV9 to TRBJ1-6; possible D gene TRBD1, 5 bases. The germline V gene has CDR1 SGDLS and CDR2 YYNGEE. With 2 bases removed from V and 10 bases from J, the gap between germline ends came to 13 bases. The length of the CDR3 is 14 residues. CDR3 sequence: CASSVGQGGSPLHF. CDR3 DNA sequence: TGTGCCAGCAGCGTTGGCCAGGGCGGCTCACCCCTCCACTTT.

The CDR3 loop reads CASSFEGRGTNYGYTF. The CDR3 DNA is TGTGCCAGCAGTTTTGAAGGACGCGGAACTAACTATGGCTACACCTTC. The chain carries TRBV28 and TRBJ1-2; D remains unclear. The germline gives CDR1 MDHEN, CDR2 SYDVKM. V lost 3 bases and J lost 0, with 14 bases in between. The CDR3 consists of 16 residues.

The chain uses TRBV27 and TRBJ1-5, with D unclear. This CDR3 spans 14 amino acids. Germline CDR1 reads MNHEY; CDR2 reads SMNVEV (reference sequence). V lost 2 bases and J 6 bases, leaving 11 bases between the germline ends. The DNA of the CDR3 is TGTGCCAGCAGTTTACGGGGATTCGGTCAGCCCCAGCATTTT. This sequence encodes CASSLRGFGQPQHF.

The J gene is TRBJ1-5, the V gene TRBV6-1; perhaps TRBD1 as D (6 bases). V was pared by 3 bases and J by 9 bases, with 12 bases between. The V gene's germline CDR1 is MNHNS and CDR2 SASEGT. The CDR3 is 13 amino acids. In nucleotides, the CDR3 is TGTGCCAGCAGTGAGCACAGGGATATGCCCCAGCATTTT. Translated, it gives CASSEHRDMPQHF.

V is TRBV30 and J is TRBJ1-1; D gene ambiguous. V was pared by 3 bases and J by 5 bases, with 19 bases between. Per the germline V gene, CDR1 is GTSNPN and CDR2 is SVGIG (reference sequence). This CDR3 spans 15 amino acids. The CDR3 DNA sequence: TGTGCCTGGAGACCCTCCGGGAGGGCCGGGACTGAAGCTTTCTTT. It translates to CAWRPSGRAGTEAFF.

The rearrangement joins TRBV5-1 to TRBJ2-7; TRBD2 might be the D (5 bases). The CDR3 contains 14 residues. CDR1 SGHRS and CDR2 YFSETQ come from the germline V gene. The V gene lost 1 base and the J gene lost 1 base, with 9 bases spanning the gap. The CDR3 region is CASSLQAESYEQYF. DNA of the CDR3: TGCGCCAGCAGCTTGCAAGCGGAGTCCTACGAGCAGTACTTC.

With respect to this clone: The same CDR3 can be traced to other DNA sequences in this sample. The V gene is TRBV18, the J gene TRBJ1-2; 10 nucleotides match TRBD1. Germline V gene lookup returns CDR1 KGHSH and CDR2 LQKENI. With 2 bases clipped from V and 3 bases from J, the junction kept 0 bases outside the gene matches. CDR3 length: 14 residues. The CDR3 here is CASSPGQGDYGYTF. In DNA, the CDR3 is TGTGCCAGCTCACCAGGACAGGGGGACTATGGCTACACCTTC.

V gene TRBV5-6 combines with J gene TRBJ2-7; unclear D gene. Trimming removed 2 bases at V and 0 bases at J, with 3 bases between. This CDR3 is built from 12 residues. CDR1 is SGHDT, CDR2 YYEEEE, per germline. CDR3 DNA sequence: TGTGCCAGCAGCTTCACCTCCTACGAGCAGTACTTC. It codes for CASSFTSYEQYF.

This chain joins TRBV7-9 and TRBJ1-4; perhaps TRBD1 as D (6 bases). The V and J ends lost 5 bases and 8 bases respectively, with 15 bases between them. CDR1 SEHNR and CDR2 FQNEAQ come from the germline V gene (reference sequence). The CDR3 is made up of 14 amino acids. CDR3 protein: CASSLRGAGEKLFF. CDR3 nucleotide sequence: TGTGCCAGCAGCCTTAGGGGGGCCGGGGAAAAACTGTTTTTT.